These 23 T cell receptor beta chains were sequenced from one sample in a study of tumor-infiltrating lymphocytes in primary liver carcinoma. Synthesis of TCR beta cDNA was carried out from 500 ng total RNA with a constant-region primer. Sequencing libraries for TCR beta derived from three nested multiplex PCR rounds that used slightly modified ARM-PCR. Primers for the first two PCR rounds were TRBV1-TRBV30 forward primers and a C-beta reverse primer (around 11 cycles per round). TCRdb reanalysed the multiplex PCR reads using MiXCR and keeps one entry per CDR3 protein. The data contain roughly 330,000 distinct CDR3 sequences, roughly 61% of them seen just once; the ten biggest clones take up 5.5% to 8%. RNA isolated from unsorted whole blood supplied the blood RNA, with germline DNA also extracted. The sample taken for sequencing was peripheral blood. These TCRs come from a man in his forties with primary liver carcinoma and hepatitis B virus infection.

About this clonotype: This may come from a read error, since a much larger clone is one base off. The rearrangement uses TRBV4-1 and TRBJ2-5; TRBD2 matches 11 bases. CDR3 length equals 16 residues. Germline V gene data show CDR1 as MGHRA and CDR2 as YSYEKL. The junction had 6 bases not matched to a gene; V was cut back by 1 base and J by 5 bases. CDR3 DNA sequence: TGCGCCAGCAGCCAAGTTACACTAGCGGGAGTGGAGACCCAGTACTTC. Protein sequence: CASSQVTLAGVETQYF.

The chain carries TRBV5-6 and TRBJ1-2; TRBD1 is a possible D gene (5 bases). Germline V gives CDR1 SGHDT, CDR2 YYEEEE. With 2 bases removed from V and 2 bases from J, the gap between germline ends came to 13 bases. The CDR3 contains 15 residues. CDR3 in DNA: TGTGCCAGCAGCTTCGTGACAGTTCCGAACTATGGCTACACCTTC. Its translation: CASSFVTVPNYGYTF.

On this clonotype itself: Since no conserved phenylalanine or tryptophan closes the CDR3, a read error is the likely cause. CDR3 sequence (DNA): TGTGCCGCAGGTAGCGGCTCCTACAATGAGCAGTTCCTC. It yields the protein CAAGSGSYNEQFL. The chain combines TRBV6-1 with TRBJ2-1; perhaps TRBD2 as D (6 bases). Trimming shortened V by 11 bases and J by 0 bases, and 11 bases separated the two germline ends. Germline CDR1 MNHNS, CDR2 SASEGT. This CDR3 has 13 amino acids.

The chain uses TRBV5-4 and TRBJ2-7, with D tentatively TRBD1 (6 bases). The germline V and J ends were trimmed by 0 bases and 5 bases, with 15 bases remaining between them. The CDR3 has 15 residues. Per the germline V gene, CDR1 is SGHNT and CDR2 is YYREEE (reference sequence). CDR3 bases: TGTGCCAGCAGCTTGGGGCAGGGGAGAGCCCACGAGCAGTACTTC. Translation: CASSLGQGRAHEQYF. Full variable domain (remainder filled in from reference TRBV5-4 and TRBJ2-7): ETGVTQSPTHLIKTRGQQVTLRCSSQSGHNTVSWYQQALGQGPQFIFQYYREEENGRGNFPPRFSGLQFPNYSSELNVNALELDDSALYLCASSLGQGRAHEQYFGPGTRLTVT.

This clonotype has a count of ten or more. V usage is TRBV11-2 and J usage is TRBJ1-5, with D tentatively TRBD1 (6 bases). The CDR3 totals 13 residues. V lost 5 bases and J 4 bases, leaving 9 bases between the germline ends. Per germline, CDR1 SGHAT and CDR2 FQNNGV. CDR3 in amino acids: CASSPGTNQPQHF. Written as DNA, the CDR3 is TGTGCCAGCAGCCCGGGGACAAATCAGCCCCAGCATTTT.

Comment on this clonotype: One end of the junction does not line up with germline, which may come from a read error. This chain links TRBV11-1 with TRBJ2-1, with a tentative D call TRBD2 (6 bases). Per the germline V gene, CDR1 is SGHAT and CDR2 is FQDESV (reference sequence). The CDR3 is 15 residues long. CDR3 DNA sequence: TGTGTCAGCAGCTTGGGGCGGGAAGGCTACAATGAACAGTTCTTC. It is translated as CVSSLGREGYNEQFF. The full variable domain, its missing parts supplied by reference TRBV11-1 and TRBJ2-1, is EAEVAQSPRYKITEKSQAVAFWCDPISGHATLYWYRQILGQGPELLVQFQDESVVDDSQLPKDRFSAERLKGVDSTLKIQPAELGDSAMYLCVSSLGREGYNEQFFGPGTRLTVL.

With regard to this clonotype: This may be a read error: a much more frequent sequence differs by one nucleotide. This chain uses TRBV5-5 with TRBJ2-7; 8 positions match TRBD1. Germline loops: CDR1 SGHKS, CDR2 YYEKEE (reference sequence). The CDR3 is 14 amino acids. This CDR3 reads CVSSFWTGSYEQYF. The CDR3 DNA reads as TGTGTCAGCAGCTTCTGGACAGGGTCCTACGAGCAGTACTTC. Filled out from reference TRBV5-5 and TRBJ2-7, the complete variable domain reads DAGVTQSPTHLIKTRGQQVTLRCSPISGHKSVSWYQQVLGQGPQFIFQYYEKEERGRGNFPDRFSARQFPNYSSELNVNALLLGDSALYLCVSSFWTGSYEQYFGPGTRLTVT.

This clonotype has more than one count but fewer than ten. CDR3 amino acids: CASSGSETWRTNYGYTF. DNA for the CDR3: TGTGCCAGCAGCGGCTCTGAGACCTGGAGGACTAACTATGGCTACACCTTC. The V call is TRBV28, the J call TRBJ1-2; no firm D call. The CDR3 is made up of 17 amino acids. With 6 bases removed from V and 0 bases from J, the gap between germline ends came to 20 bases. Germline lookup yields CDR1 MDHEN and CDR2 SYDVKM.

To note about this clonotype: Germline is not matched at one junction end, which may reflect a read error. The CDR3 DNA is TGCGCCAGCAGCCCAACAGCTGGGGGCCCTGGGACCAACGTCCTGACTTTC. Its protein product is CASSPTAGGPGTNVLTF. The chain carries TRBV4-3 and TRBJ2-6; tentatively, D is TRBD1 (6 bases). CDR1 is LGHNA and CDR2 is YSLEER in the germline V gene. This CDR3 is built from 17 residues.

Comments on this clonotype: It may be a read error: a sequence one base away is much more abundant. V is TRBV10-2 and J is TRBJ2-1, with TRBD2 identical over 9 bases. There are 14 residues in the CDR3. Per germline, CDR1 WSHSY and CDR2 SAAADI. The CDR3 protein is CASIPTSGNKEQFF. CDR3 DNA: TGCGCCAGCATCCCGACTAGCGGCAACAAGGAGCAGTTCTTC.

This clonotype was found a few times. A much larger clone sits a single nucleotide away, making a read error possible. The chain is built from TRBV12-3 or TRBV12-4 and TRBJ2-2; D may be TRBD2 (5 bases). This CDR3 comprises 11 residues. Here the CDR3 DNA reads TGTGCCAGCAGGGAATACGGGGATCTGTTTTTT. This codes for CASREYGDLFF.

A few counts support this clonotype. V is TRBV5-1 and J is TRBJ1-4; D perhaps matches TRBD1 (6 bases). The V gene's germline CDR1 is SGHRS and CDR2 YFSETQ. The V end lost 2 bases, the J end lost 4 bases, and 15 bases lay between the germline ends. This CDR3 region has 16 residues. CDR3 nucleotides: TGCGCCAGCAGCTTCTCACAGGGATCCGGTAATGAAAAACTGTTTTTT. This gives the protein CASSFSQGSGNEKLFF.

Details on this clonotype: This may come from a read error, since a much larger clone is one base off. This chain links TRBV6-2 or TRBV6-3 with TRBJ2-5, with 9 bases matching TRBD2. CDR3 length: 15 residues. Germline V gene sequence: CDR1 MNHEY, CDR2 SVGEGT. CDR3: CASSYGLAFQEAQYF. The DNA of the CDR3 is TGTGCCAGCAGTTATGGACTAGCGTTTCAAGAGGCCCAGTACTTC.

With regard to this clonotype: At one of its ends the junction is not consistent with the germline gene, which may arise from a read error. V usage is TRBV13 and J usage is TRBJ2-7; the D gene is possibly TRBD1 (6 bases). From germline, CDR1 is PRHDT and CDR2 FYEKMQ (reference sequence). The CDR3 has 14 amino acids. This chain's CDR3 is CASSLGQGLGEQHF. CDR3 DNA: TGTGCCAGCAGCTTAGGACAGGGCTTGGGCGAGCAGCACTTC. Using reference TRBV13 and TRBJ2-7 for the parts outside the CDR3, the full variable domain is AAGVIQSPRHLIKEKRETATLKCYPIPRHDTVYWYQQGPGQDPQFLISFYEKMQSDKGSIPDRFSAQQFSDYHSELNMSSLELGDSALYFCASSLGQGLGEQHFGPGTRLTVT.

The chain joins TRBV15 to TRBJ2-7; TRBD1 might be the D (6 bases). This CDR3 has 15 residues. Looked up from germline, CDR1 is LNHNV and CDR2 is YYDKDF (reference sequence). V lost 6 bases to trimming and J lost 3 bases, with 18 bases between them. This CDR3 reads CATSIGDNYLYEQYF. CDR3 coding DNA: TGTGCCACCAGTATAGGGGACAATTACCTCTACGAGCAGTACTTC.

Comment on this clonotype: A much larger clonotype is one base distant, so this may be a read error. The CDR3 loop reads CASAVAHTGELFF. The CDR3 DNA follows: TGTGCCAGCGCCGTGGCTCACACCGGGGAGCTGTTTTTT. The V call is TRBV6-2 or TRBV6-3, the J call TRBJ2-2; D unclear. CDR3 size: 13 residues. With 8 bases removed from V and 3 bases from J, the gap between germline ends came to 10 bases. The germline gives CDR1 MNHEY, CDR2 SVGEGT.

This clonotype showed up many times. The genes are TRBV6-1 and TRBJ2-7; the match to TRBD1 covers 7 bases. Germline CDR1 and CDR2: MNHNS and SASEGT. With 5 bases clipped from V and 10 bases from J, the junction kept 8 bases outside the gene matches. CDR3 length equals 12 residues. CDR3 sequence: CASSYQGVSQYF. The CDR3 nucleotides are TGTGCCAGCAGTTATCAGGGGGTCTCACAGTACTTC.

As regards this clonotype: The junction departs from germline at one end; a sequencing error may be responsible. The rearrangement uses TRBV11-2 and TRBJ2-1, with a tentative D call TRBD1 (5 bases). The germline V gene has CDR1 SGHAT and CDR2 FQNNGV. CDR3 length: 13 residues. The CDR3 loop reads CASSLLRVDQKFF. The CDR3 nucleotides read TGTGCCAGTAGCTTACTCAGGGTGGATCAGAAGTTCTTC.

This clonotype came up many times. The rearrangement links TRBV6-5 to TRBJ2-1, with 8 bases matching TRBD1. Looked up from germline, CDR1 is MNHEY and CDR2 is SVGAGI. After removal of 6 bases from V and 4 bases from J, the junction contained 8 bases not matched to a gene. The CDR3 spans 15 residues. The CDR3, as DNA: TGTGCCAGCAGGCTCGGACAGGGACCTTACAATGAGCAGTTCTTC. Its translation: CASRLGQGPYNEQFF.

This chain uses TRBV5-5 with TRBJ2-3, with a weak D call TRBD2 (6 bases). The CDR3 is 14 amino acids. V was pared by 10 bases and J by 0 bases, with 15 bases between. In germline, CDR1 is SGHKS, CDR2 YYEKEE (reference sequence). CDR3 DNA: TGTGCCGGCGAGGTGAGCGGGAGCACAGATACGCAGTATTTT. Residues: CAGEVSGSTDTQYF. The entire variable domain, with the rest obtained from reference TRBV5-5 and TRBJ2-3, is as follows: DAGVTQSPTHLIKTRGQQVTLRCSPISGHKSVSWYQQVLGQGPQFIFQYYEKEERGRGNFPDRFSARQFPNYSSELNVNALLLGDSALYLCAGEVSGSTDTQYFGPGTRLTVL.

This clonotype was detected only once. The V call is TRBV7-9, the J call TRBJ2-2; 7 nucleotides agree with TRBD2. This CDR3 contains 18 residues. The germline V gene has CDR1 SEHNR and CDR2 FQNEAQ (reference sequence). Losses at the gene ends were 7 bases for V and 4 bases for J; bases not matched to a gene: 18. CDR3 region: CASTPRTPRGSVTGELFF. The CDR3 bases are TGTGCCAGCACCCCACGGACCCCTCGCGGGAGTGTCACCGGGGAGCTGTTTTTT.

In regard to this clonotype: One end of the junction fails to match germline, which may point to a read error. The CDR3 DNA reads as TGTCCCAGCACCATTTACCTGGACGGCTCTTGGGCCAACGTCCTGACTTTC. This encodes CPSTIYLDGSWANVLTF. The chain recombines TRBV13 with TRBJ2-6; D is unclear. The length of the CDR3 is 17 residues. The germline gives CDR1 PRHDT, CDR2 FYEKMQ (reference sequence).

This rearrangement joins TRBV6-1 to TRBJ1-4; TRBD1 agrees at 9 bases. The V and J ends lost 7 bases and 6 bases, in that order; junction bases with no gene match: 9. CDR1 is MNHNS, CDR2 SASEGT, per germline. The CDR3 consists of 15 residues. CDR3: CASTRTGVADEKLFF. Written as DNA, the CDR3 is TGTGCCAGCACGAGGACAGGGGTTGCGGATGAAAAACTGTTTTTT.